Described below is a single T cell receptor beta chain sequence and its context. Its target antigen remains unknown. No per-base quality is available; no much larger clone lies one base away. The data were obtained in a study of blood T cell repertoires in COVID-19 (dated by TCRdb to the early 2020s). For the study in its entirety: Collaborator samples came from the United States, Italy and Spain and covered acute and convalescent phases of COVID-19. Where available, HLA class I and class II types were taken from metadata supplied by the sample provider and were not determined by assay-based typing. A de-identified subject ID, COVID-19 status, age in years and sex were almost always included in the sample metadata. Samples came from the ongoing ImmuneRACE study (first 160 participants) plus 1,254 subjects from 6 global collaborators. The repertoires were made available in a free public database intended to serve as a resource for research on the immune response to SARS-CoV-2. The prospective study material was composed of cDNA or gDNA derived from T cells, B-cell-depleted T cells, or PBMCs. Subjects who had been exposed to COVID-19, were actively infected with it, or had recovered from it provided the deeply sampled blood TCRbeta repertoires that made up the dataset. General findings and caveats noted by the study authors: Clinical and demographic metadata were provided uncurated, with the amount varying by source and participant.

The collaborating institutions used their own protocols to collect whole blood in K2EDTA tubes. Collaborator samples were shipped for TCRbeta analysis as frozen whole blood, isolated PBMCs, or DNA extracted from either sample type. TCRbeta CDR3 regions were amplified from genomic DNA by means of the immunoSEQ Assay, a bias-controlled multiplex PCR. Per the original workflow: The number of nucleated cells in each sample was estimated from the amplification of reference gene primers within the assay. Sequence reads were collapsed and filtered to measure the absolute abundance of every unique TCRbeta CDR3 rearrangement. For each sample, productive Simpson clonality was calculated as the square root of Simpson's diversity index across productive rearrangements. In TCRdb, the immuneACCESS table is reduced to in-frame sequences with V and J assigned. These tables do not hold every clone; where another copy was compared, an unresolved V gene accounts for under half, and the others remain unexplained. V, J and clone size reflect that table, while D and trimming were determined from the DNA. The sample table records more than 200,000 clones; more than 65% of these occur just once. Clones ranked in the top ten supply roughly 7.9% of the sample.

The CDR3 has 17 amino acids, counting the end cysteine and phenylalanine. Only CDR3 DNA remains: 51 bases, in frame from the first base. Ends trimmed: V by 4 bases, J by 2 bases; bases unmatched to a gene: 6. CDR1 and CDR2 are read off the germline V gene as SGHRS and YFSETQ. The V and J segments used are TRBV5-1 and TRBJ2-2; a stretch of 12 junction bases matches TRBD2. The sequencing sample was made of peripheral blood. This TCR was recovered from a woman older than 75 with acute or convalescent COVID-19. CDR3 loop: CASSPASGRANTGELFF. The nucleotides read TGCGCCAGCAGCCCTGCTAGCGGGAGGGCCAACACCGGGGAGCTGTTTTTT.